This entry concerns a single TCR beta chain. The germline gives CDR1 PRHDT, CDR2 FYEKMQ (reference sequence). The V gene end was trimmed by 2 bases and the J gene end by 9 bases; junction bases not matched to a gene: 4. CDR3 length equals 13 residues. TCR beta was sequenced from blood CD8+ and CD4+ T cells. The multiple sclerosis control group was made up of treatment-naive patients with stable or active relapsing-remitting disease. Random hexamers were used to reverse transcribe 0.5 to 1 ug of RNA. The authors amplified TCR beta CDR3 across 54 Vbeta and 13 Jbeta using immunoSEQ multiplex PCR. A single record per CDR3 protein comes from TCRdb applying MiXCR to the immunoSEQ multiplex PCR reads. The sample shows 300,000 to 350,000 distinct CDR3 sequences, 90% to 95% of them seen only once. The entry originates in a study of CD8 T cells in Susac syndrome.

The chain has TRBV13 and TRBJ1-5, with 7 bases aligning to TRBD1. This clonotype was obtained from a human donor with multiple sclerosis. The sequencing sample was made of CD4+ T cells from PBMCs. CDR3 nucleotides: TGTGCCAGCAGCTTACACAGGGGTTGGCCCCAGCATTTT. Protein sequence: CASSLHRGWPQHF. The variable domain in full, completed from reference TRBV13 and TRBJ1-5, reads AAGVIQSPRHLIKEKRETATLKCYPIPRHDTVYWYQQGPGQDPQFLISFYEKMQSDKGSIPDRFSAQQFSDYHSELNMSSLELGDSALYFCASSLHRGWPQHFGDGTRLSIL.